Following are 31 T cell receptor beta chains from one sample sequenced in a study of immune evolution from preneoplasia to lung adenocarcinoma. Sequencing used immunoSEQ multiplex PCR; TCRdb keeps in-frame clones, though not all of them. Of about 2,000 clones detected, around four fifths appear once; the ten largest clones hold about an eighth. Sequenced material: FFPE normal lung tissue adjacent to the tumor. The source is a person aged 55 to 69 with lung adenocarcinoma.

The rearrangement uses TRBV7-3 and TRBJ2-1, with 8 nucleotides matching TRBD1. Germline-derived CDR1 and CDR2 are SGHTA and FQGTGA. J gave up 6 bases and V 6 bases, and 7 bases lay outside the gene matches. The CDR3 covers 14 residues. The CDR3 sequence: CASSQGTGSNEQFF. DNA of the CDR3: TGTGCCAGCAGTCAAGGGACAGGCTCCAATGAGCAGTTCTTC.

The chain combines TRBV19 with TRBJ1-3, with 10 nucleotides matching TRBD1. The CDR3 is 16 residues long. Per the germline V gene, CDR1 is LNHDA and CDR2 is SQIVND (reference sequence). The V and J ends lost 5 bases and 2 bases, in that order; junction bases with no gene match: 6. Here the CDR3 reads CASSPRDRGAGNTIYF. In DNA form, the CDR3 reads TGTGCCAGTAGTCCACGGGACAGGGGCGCTGGAAACACCATATATTTT.

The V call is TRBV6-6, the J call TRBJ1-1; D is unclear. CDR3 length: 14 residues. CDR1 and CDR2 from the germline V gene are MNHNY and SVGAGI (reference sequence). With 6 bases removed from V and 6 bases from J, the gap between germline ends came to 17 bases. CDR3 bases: TGTGCCAGCAGAAGCGAGCTCAGGAAGTCTGAAGCTTTCTTT. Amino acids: CASRSELRKSEAFF.

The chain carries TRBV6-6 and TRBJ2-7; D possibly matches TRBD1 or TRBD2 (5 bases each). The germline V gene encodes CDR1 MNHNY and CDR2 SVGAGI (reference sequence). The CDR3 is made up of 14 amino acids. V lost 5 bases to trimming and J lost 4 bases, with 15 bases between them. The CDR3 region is CASSPTRDGYEQYF. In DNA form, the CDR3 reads TGTGCCAGCAGTCCCACCCGGGACGGATACGAGCAGTACTTC.

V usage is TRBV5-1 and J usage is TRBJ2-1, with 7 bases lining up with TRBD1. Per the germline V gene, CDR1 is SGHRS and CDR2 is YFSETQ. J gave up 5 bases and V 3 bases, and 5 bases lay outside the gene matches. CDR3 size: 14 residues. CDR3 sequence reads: CASSSGQPNNEQFF. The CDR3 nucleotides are TGCGCCAGCAGCTCGGGACAGCCCAACAATGAGCAGTTCTTC.

CDR3 in DNA: TGCGCCAGCAGCCGTATCGGGACATTTGAAGCTTTCTTT. Its translation: CASSRIGTFEAFF. This chain connects TRBV5-1 to TRBJ1-1; D possibly corresponds to TRBD1 (6 bases). The CDR3 is made up of 13 amino acids. Germline V gives CDR1 SGHRS, CDR2 YFSETQ. V lost 4 bases, J lost 7 bases, and 14 bases lay in between.

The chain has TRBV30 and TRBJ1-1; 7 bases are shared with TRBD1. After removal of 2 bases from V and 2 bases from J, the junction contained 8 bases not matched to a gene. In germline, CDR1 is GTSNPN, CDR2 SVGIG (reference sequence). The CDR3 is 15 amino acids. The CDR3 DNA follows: TGTGCCTGGAGTATCCGGGACAGAAGAAACACTGAAGCTTTCTTT. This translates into CAWSIRDRRNTEAFF.

The CDR3 DNA is TGTGCCTGGGGGACCTCTGGGGCCAACGTCCTGACTTTC. It yields the protein CAWGTSGANVLTF. The rearrangement joins TRBV30 to TRBJ2-6; D could derive from TRBD1 or TRBD2 (5 bases each). Trimming removed 5 bases from V and 0 bases from J, with 5 bases in between. CDR1 and CDR2 from the germline V gene are GTSNPN and SVGIG (reference sequence). This CDR3 has 13 residues.

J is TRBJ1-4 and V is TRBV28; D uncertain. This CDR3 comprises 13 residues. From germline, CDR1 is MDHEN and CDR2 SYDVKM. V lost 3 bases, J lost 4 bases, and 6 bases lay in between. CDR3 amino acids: CASSLQINEKLFF. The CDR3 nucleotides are TGTGCCAGCAGTTTGCAGATTAATGAAAAACTGTTTTTT.

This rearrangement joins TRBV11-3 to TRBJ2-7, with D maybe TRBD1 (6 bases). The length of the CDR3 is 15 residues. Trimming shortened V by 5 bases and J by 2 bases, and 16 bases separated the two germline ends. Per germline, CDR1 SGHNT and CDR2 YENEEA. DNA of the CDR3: TGTGCCAGCAGCCTGACAGGAGAGGGACCCTACGAGCAGTACTTC. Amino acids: CASSLTGEGPYEQYF. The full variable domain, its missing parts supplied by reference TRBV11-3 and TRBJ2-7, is EAGVVQSPRYKIIEKKQPVAFWCNPISGHNTLYWYLQNLGQGPELLIRYENEEAVDDSQLPKDRFSAERLKGVDSTLKIQPAELGDSAVYLCASSLTGEGPYEQYFGPGTRLTVT.

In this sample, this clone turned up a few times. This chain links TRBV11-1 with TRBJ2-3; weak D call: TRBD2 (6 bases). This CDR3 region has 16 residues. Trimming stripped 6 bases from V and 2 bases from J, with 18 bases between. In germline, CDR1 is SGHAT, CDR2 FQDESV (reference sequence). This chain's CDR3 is CASSRTASVNTDTQYF. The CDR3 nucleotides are TGTGCCAGCAGTCGCACGGCTAGCGTTAACACAGATACGCAGTATTTT.

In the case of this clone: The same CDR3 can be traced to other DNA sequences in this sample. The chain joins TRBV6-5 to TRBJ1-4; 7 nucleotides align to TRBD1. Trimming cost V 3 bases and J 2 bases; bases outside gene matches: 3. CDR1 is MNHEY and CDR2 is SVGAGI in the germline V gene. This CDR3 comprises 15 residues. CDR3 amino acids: CASSYTTGTNEKLFF. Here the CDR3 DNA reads TGTGCCAGCAGTTATACGACAGGGACTAATGAAAAACTGTTTTTT.

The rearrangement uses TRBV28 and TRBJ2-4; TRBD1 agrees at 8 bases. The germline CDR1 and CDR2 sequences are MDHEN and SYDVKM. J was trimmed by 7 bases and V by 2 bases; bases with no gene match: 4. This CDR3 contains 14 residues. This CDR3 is CASSLGTGGNIQYF. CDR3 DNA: TGTGCCAGCAGTTTAGGGACAGGAGGGAACATTCAGTACTTC. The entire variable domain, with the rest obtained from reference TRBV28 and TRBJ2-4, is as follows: DVKVTQSSRYLVKRTGEKVFLECVQDMDHENMFWYRQDPGLGLRLIYFSYDVKMKEKGDIPEGYSVSREKKERFSLILESASTNQTSMYLCASSLGTGGNIQYFGAGTRLSVL.

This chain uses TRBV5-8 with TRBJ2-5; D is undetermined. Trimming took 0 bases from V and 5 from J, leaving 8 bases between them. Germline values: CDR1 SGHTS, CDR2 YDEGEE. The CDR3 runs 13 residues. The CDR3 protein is CASSLGSLETQYF. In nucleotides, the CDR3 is TGTGCCAGCAGCTTGGGCAGCCTGGAGACCCAGTACTTC.

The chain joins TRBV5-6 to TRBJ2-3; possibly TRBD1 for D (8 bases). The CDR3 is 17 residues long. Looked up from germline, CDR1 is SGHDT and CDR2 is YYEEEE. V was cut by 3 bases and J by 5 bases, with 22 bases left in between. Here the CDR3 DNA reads TGTGCCAGCAGCTCCATGGGAGGGACAGGTCATGGAGATACGCAGTATTTT. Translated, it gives CASSSMGGTGHGDTQYF.

This chain's CDR3 is CASTPGGSDTQYF. The CDR3 region has the DNA TGTGCCAGCACCCCAGGGGGATCCGATACGCAGTATTTT. The V and J genes are TRBV7-9 and TRBJ2-3; the match to TRBD1 covers 7 bases. In germline, CDR1 is SEHNR, CDR2 FQNEAQ (reference sequence). J gave up 6 bases and V 7 bases, and 7 bases lay outside the gene matches. This CDR3 comprises 13 residues.

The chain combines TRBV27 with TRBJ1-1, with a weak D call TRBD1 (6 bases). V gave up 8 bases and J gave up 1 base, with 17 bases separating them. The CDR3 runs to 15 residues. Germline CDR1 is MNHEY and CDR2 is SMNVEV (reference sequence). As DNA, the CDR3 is TGTGCCAGCCAACTTAAACAGGGCTGGAACACTGAAGCTTTCTTT. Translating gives CASQLKQGWNTEAFF.

DNA for the CDR3: TGTGCCAGCAGCCGGGGATTCCCCTACGAGCAGTACTTC. It translates to CASSRGFPYEQYF. The rearrangement joins TRBV2 to TRBJ2-7; the D gene is possibly TRBD2 (5 bases). V lost 6 bases to trimming and J lost 2 bases, with 11 bases between them. In germline, CDR1 is SNHLY, CDR2 FYNNEI. CDR3 length: 13 amino acids. The full variable domain, with the rest looked up from reference TRBV2 and TRBJ2-7, is EPEVTQTPSHQVTQMGQEVILRCVPISNHLYFYWYRQILGQKVEFLVSFYNNEISEKSEIFDDQFSVERPDGSNFTLKIRSTKLEDSAMYFCASSRGFPYEQYFGPGTRLTVT.

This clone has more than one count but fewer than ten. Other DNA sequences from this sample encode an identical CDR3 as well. The CDR3 sequence is CAISEGQGYGYTF. The CDR3, as DNA: TGTGCCATCAGTGAAGGACAGGGCTATGGCTACACCTTC. The chain combines TRBV10-3 with TRBJ1-2; TRBD1 matches 8 bases. CDR3 length: 13 residues. Germline values: CDR1 ENHRY, CDR2 SYGVKD. Unmatched junction bases numbered 1, after V lost 3 bases and J lost 4 bases.

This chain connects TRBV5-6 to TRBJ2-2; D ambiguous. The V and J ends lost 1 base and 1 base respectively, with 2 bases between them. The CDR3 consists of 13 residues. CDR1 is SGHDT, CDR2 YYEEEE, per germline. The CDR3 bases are TGTGCCAGCAGCTTGTTGAACACCGGGGAGCTGTTTTTT. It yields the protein CASSLLNTGELFF.

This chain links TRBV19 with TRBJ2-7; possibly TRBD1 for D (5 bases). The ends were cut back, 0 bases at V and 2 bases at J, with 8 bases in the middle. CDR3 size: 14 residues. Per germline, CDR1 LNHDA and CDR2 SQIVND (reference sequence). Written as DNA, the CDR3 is TGTGCCAGTAGTATAGAGGGGCGGCCCTACGAGCAGTACTTC. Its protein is CASSIEGRPYEQYF.

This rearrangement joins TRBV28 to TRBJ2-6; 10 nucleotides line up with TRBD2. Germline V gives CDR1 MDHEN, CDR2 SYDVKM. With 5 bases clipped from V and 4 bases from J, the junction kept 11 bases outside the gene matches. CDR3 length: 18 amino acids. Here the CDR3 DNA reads TGTGCCAGCAGTAAAGGACTAGCGGCCTCTAGGGGGGCCAACGTCCTGACTTTC. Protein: CASSKGLAASRGANVLTF. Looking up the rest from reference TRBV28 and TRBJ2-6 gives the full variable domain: DVKVTQSSRYLVKRTGEKVFLECVQDMDHENMFWYRQDPGLGLRLIYFSYDVKMKEKGDIPEGYSVSREKKERFSLILESASTNQTSMYLCASSKGLAASRGANVLTFGAGSRLTVL.

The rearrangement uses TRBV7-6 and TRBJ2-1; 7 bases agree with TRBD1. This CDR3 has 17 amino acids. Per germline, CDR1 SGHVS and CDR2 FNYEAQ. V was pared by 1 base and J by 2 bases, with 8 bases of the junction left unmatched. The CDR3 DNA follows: TGTGCCAGCAGCTTAGTAACAGGGGATTCGGCCTACAATGAGCAGTTCTTC. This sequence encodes CASSLVTGDSAYNEQFF.

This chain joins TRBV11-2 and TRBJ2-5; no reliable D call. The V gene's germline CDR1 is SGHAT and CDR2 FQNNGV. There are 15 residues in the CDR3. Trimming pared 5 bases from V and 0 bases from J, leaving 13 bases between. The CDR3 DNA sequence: TGTGCCAGCAGCCCATTCTGGCTAGACCAAGAGACCCAGTACTTC. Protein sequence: CASSPFWLDQETQYF.

Here the CDR3 DNA reads TGTGCCAGCAGCTCCCAGCGAGGGGACTCCTACGAGCAGTACTTC. This translates into CASSSQRGDSYEQYF. The V gene is TRBV7-9, the J gene TRBJ2-7, with D possibly being TRBD1 or TRBD2 (5 bases each). This CDR3 spans 15 amino acids. V gave up 4 bases and J gave up 0 bases, with 13 bases separating them. Germline values: CDR1 SEHNR, CDR2 FQNEAQ (reference sequence).

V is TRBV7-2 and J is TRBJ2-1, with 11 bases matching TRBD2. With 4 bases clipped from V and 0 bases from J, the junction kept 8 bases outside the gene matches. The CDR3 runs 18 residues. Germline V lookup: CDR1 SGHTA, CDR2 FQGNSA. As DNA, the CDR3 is TGTGCCAGCAGCTCCCCGGCTAGCGGGGGGAGCTCCTACAATGAGCAGTTCTTC. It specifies CASSSPASGGSSYNEQFF.

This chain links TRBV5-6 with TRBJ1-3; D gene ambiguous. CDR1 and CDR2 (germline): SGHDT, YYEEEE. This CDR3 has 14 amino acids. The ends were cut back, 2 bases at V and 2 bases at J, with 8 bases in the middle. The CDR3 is CASSLRAAGNTIYF. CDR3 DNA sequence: TGTGCCAGCAGCTTACGGGCTGCTGGAAACACCATATATTTT.

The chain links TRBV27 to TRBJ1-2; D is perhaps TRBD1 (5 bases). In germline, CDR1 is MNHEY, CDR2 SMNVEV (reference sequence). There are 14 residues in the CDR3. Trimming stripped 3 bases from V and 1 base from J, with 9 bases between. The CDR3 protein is CASSFGADNYGYTF. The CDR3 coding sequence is TGTGCCAGCAGTTTCGGGGCGGATAACTATGGCTACACCTTC.

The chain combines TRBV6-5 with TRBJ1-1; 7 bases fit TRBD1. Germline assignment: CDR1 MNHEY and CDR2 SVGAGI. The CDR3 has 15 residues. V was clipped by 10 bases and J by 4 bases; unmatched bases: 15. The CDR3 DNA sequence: TGTGCCACAAACAGGGGCTCTGGGTCTGGCACTGAAGCTTTCTTT. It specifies CATNRGSGSGTEAFF.

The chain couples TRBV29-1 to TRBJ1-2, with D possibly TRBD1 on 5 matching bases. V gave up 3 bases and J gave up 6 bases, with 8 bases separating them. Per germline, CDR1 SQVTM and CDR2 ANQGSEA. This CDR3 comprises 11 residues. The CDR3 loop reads CSVDSGNGYTF. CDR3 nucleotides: TGCAGCGTTGACTCAGGGAATGGCTACACCTTC.

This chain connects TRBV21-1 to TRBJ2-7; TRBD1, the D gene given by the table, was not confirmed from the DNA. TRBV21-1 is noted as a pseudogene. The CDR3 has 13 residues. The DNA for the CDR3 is TGTGCCAGCAGCAAAGCGCAGTGCTACGAGCAGTACTTC. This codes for CASSKAQCYEQYF.